These 27 T cell receptor beta chains were sequenced from one sample in a study of T cells in Graves' hyperthyroidism and ophthalmopathy. Authors of the study amplified TCR beta CDR3 regions from RNA transcripts. RT-PCR in the first round (using the HTBI primer set) targeted the TCR CDR3. TCRdb independently ran MiXCR on the multiplex PCR reads; one entry per CDR3 protein. The sample lists approximately 620,000 distinct CDR3 sequences, about 16% seen once, with roughly 3.3% in the top ten. Sequenced sample: blood. These receptors were obtained from a woman in her 40s with Graves' ophthalmopathy.

The chain links TRBV27 to TRBJ2-7; D is uncertain. The CDR3 totals 13 residues. Germline CDR1 and CDR2: MNHEY and SMNVEV (reference sequence). Trimming removed 5 bases at V and 4 bases at J, with 12 bases between. CDR3 loop: CASSPDGRYEQYF. Here the CDR3 DNA reads TGTGCCAGCAGTCCGGACGGTAGATACGAGCAGTACTTC.

This chain joins TRBV19 and TRBJ1-2, with 7 positions matching TRBD1. Germline CDR1 is LNHDA and CDR2 is SQIVND (reference sequence). The junction had 6 bases not matched to a gene; V was cut back by 4 bases and J by 4 bases. The CDR3 totals 14 residues. The CDR3 bases are TGTGCCAGTAGTAGTACCGACAGGGCCTATGGCTACACCTTC. Translation gives CASSSTDRAYGYTF. Based on the CDR3 plus reference TRBV19 and TRBJ1-2, the full variable domain is DGGITQSPKYLFRKEGQNVTLSCEQNLNHDAMYWYRQDPGQGLRLIYYSQIVNDFQKGDIAEGYSVSREKKESFPLTVTSAQKNPTAFYLCASSSTDRAYGYTFGSGTRLTVV.

The V and J genes are TRBV20-1 and TRBJ1-1; D is uncertain. The V and J ends lost 5 bases and 4 bases respectively, with 8 bases between them. The CDR3 length is 11 residues. Germline lookup yields CDR1 DFQATT and CDR2 SNEGSKA (reference sequence). The CDR3 nucleotides are TGCAGTGCTTTGGTCCGCACTGAAGCTTTCTTT. Its protein product is CSALVRTEAFF.

This clonotype was seen ten or more times. The rearrangement links TRBV29-1 to TRBJ2-5; TRBD2 agrees at 7 bases. Germline V lookup: CDR1 SQVTM, CDR2 ANQGSEA. This CDR3 spans 14 amino acids. The V and J ends lost 4 bases and 5 bases, in that order; junction bases with no gene match: 10. The chain's CDR3 is CSVGAVFGGETQYF. The CDR3 bases are TGCAGCGTTGGCGCAGTTTTCGGGGGGGAGACCCAGTACTTC.

This clonotype came up many times. V usage is TRBV7-8 and J usage is TRBJ2-1, with 7 positions matching TRBD2. The CDR3 is made up of 16 amino acids. Germline V lookup: CDR1 SGHVS, CDR2 FQNEAQ. Unmatched junction bases numbered 7, after V lost 5 bases and J lost 0 bases. Here the CDR3 reads CASSGAGGSSYNEQFF. The CDR3 nucleotides read TGTGCCAGCAGCGGAGCCGGCGGGAGCTCCTACAATGAGCAGTTCTTC.

This clonotype was picked up many times. This rearrangement joins TRBV10-2 to TRBJ1-1, with 8 bases aligning to TRBD1. CDR3 size: 14 residues. CDR1 WSHSY and CDR2 SAAADI come from the germline V gene. With 6 bases clipped from V and 3 bases from J, the junction kept 6 bases outside the gene matches. Here the CDR3 reads CASRDRDRHTEAFF. The CDR3 DNA reads TGCGCCAGCAGGGACAGGGATCGGCACACTGAAGCTTTCTTT.

The table lists this clonotype with a few counts. This sequence joins TRBV5-1 and TRBJ2-1; 12 positions agree with TRBD1. There are 16 residues in the CDR3. The V segment lost 7 bases and the J segment 8 bases; nucleotides outside the gene matches: 13. The germline V gene encodes CDR1 SGHRS and CDR2 YFSETQ. CDR3 nucleotides: TGCGCCAGCCGCATGACCGGGACAGGGGGCATAGATGAGCAGTTCTTC. Amino acid sequence: CASRMTGTGGIDEQFF.

V usage is TRBV5-4 and J usage is TRBJ2-7; 11 nucleotides align to TRBD2. V lost 4 bases and J lost 3; bases outside the gene matches: 3. Germline V gene sequence: CDR1 SGHNT, CDR2 YYREEE (reference sequence). This CDR3 has 14 residues. The CDR3 DNA reads as TGTGCCAGCAGCGGGGGACTAGCGGTCTACGAGCAGTACTTC. This gives the protein CASSGGLAVYEQYF.

The chain couples TRBV14 to TRBJ1-4; 8 bases are a match to TRBD1. In germline, CDR1 is SGHDN, CDR2 FVKESK. The length of the CDR3 is 15 residues. V dropped 4 bases and J dropped 5; count of bases not matched to a gene: 6. The CDR3 nucleotides are TGTGCCAGCAGCCCCTTACAGGGGGGGAATGAAAAACTGTTTTTT. Its protein is CASSPLQGGNEKLFF.

The table lists this clonotype with many counts. CDR3: CASSTTGHEQYF. DNA for the CDR3: TGTGCCAGCAGCACGACAGGACACGAGCAGTACTTC. The chain employs TRBV7-9 and TRBJ2-7; perhaps TRBD1 as D (6 bases). Germline CDR1 is SEHNR and CDR2 is FQNEAQ (reference sequence). Trimming took 5 bases from V and 5 from J, leaving 10 bases between them. The CDR3 has 12 amino acids.

The chain joins TRBV20-1 to TRBJ2-3; 8 nucleotides match TRBD1. V lost 3 bases, J lost 1 base, and 3 bases stayed unmatched. There are 14 residues in the CDR3. Germline values: CDR1 DFQATT, CDR2 SNEGSKA (reference sequence). CDR3 sequence reads: CSASRGPRTDTQYF. As DNA, the CDR3 is TGCAGTGCTAGCAGGGGGCCTCGCACAGATACGCAGTATTTT.

On this clonotype itself: At one end, the junction sequence differs from germline, possibly due to a read error. The rearrangement links TRBV18 to TRBJ1-5; 7 bases are a match to TRBD1. In germline, CDR1 is KGHSH, CDR2 LQKENI. The CDR3 extends over 16 amino acids. This chain's CDR3 is CASSPDRQGGNQPQRF. The DNA of the CDR3 is TGTGCCAGCTCACCAGATCGACAGGGCGGGAATCAGCCCCAGCGTTTT.

This clonotype was recorded at least ten times. The CDR3 here is CASSYGTGESPLHF. CDR3 coding DNA: TGTGCCAGCAGTTACGGTACCGGAGAATCCCCCCTCCACTTT. V usage is TRBV6-6 and J usage is TRBJ1-6; no reliable D call. The V end lost 2 bases, the J end lost 13 bases, and 15 bases lay between the germline ends. Looked up from germline, CDR1 is MNHNY and CDR2 is SVGAGI (reference sequence). The CDR3 is 14 residues long.

J is TRBJ1-3 and V is TRBV5-1, with 7 bases that match TRBD1. The CDR3 length is 16 residues. Germline trimming cut 5 bases from V and 0 bases from J; bases unmatched to any gene: 8. Germline CDR1 is SGHRS and CDR2 is YFSETQ. The CDR3 region is CASSTQGQYSGNTIYF. CDR3 bases: TGCGCCAGCAGTACACAGGGACAGTACTCTGGAAACACCATATATTTT.

The gene calls are TRBV29-1 and TRBJ2-1, with 7 bases lining up with TRBD2. V lost 5 bases, J lost 6 bases, and 10 bases stayed unmatched. The CDR3 is 14 amino acids. Germline V lookup: CDR1 SQVTM, CDR2 ANQGSEA. The chain's CDR3 is CSVIAPWGGNEQFF. CDR3 nucleotides: TGCAGCGTTATTGCGCCATGGGGGGGCAATGAGCAGTTCTTC.

The chain joins TRBV18 to TRBJ1-6, with D possibly TRBD1 on 6 matching bases. V was trimmed by 2 bases and J by 4 bases, leaving 6 bases between them. CDR3 length: 14 residues. Germline V gene sequence: CDR1 KGHSH, CDR2 LQKENI. The CDR3 nucleotides read TGTGCCAGCTCACCAGGACAGTATAATTCACCCCTCCACTTT. Translated: CASSPGQYNSPLHF.

In this sample, this clonotype turned up many times. V gene TRBV2 combines with J gene TRBJ1-6; D is unresolved. The V gene's germline CDR1 is SNHLY and CDR2 FYNNEI. The V gene lost 6 bases and the J gene lost 0 bases, with 12 bases spanning the gap. This CDR3 has 16 amino acids. CDR3 sequence reads: CASRHQRVSYNSPLHF. The CDR3 DNA reads TGTGCCAGCAGACATCAGAGGGTCTCCTATAATTCACCCCTCCACTTT. Combining the CDR3 with reference TRBV2 and TRBJ1-6 gives the whole variable domain EPEVTQTPSHQVTQMGQEVILRCVPISNHLYFYWYRQILGQKVEFLVSFYNNEISEKSEIFDDQFSVERPDGSNFTLKIRSTKLEDSAMYFCASRHQRVSYNSPLHFGNGTRLTVT.

The sample holds a few counts of this clonotype. CDR3 nucleotide sequence: TGTGCCAGCAGTTACCAGGAGGGGGAGCTGTTTTTT. Protein: CASSYQEGELFF. The chain has TRBV12-3 or TRBV12-4 and TRBJ2-2; D gene ambiguous. Trimming pared 4 bases from V and 8 bases from J, leaving 8 bases between. The CDR3 sequence is 12 residues long.

As regards this clonotype: With a much larger clone just one base away, this may be a read error. The chain uses TRBV20-1 and TRBJ2-5, with D unclear. The germline V and J ends were trimmed by 1 base and 1 base, with 7 bases remaining between them. The CDR3 spans 13 residues. The germline V gene has CDR1 DFQATT and CDR2 SNEGSKA (reference sequence). The CDR3 here is CSARVHTQETQYF. The CDR3 DNA reads as TGCAGTGCTAGAGTGCACACCCAAGAGACCCAGTACTTC.

This clonotype occurred many times. The chain combines TRBV5-1 with TRBJ2-3, with D possibly being TRBD1 or TRBD2 (5 bases each). Trimming removed 4 bases from V and 3 bases from J, with 18 bases in between. In germline, CDR1 is SGHRS, CDR2 YFSETQ. The CDR3 loop spans 16 amino acids. The CDR3 spells CASSPIPAGGTDTQYF. CDR3 coding DNA: TGCGCCAGCAGCCCAATCCCGGCTGGGGGTACAGATACGCAGTATTTT.

The V gene is TRBV5-1, the J gene TRBJ1-1, with 7 bases identical to TRBD1. V lost 7 bases and J lost 2; bases outside the gene matches: 8. Germline CDR1 and CDR2: SGHRS and YFSETQ. The CDR3 totals 14 residues. The CDR3 protein is CASRKGAENTEAFF. The CDR3 DNA is TGCGCCAGCCGCAAGGGGGCCGAAAACACTGAAGCTTTCTTT.

To note about this clonotype: A much more abundant neighbour one base away suggests this may be a read error. The gene calls are TRBV18 and TRBJ2-2; TRBD1 might be the D (6 bases). The CDR3 runs 15 residues. Trimming pared 3 bases from V and 4 bases from J, leaving 12 bases between. The V gene's germline CDR1 is KGHSH and CDR2 LQKENI. The CDR3: CASSPGQRSTGELFF. The CDR3 region has the DNA TGTGCCAGCTCACCGGGACAACGGAGCACCGGGGAGCTGTTTTTT.

This clonotype was observed at least ten times. The V gene is TRBV11-2, the J gene TRBJ1-6; 7 bases fit TRBD1. The V gene end was trimmed by 1 base and the J gene end by 7 bases; junction bases not matched to a gene: 7. CDR3 length: 16 amino acids. Germline V gene lookup returns CDR1 SGHAT and CDR2 FQNNGV. The chain's CDR3 is CASSLGEGASNSPLHF. DNA of the CDR3: TGTGCCAGCAGCTTAGGAGAGGGGGCTTCGAATTCACCCCTCCACTTT.

This clonotype was found a few times. This sequence joins TRBV3-1 and TRBJ2-5; D unclear. Germline V lookup: CDR1 LGHDT, CDR2 YNNKEL (reference sequence). Trimming left V 3 bases short and J 5 bases short, with 10 bases between. This CDR3 region has 13 residues. The CDR3 sequence: CASSQGFGETQYF. CDR3 DNA: TGTGCCAGCAGCCAGGGATTTGGGGAGACCCAGTACTTC.

This clonotype was observed a few times. The chain joins TRBV11-2 to TRBJ2-6; 10 bases map to TRBD1. V was pared by 1 base and J by 1 base, with 1 base of the junction left unmatched. The germline V gene has CDR1 SGHAT and CDR2 FQNNGV. The CDR3 loop spans 17 amino acids. The CDR3 DNA sequence: TGTGCCAGCAGCTTAGGGGACAGGGGATCTGGGGCCAACGTCCTGACTTTC. Translated: CASSLGDRGSGANVLTF.

This clonotype was observed many times. The J gene is TRBJ1-2, the V gene TRBV5-1, with 8 positions matching TRBD1. The CDR3 runs 15 residues. The germline gives CDR1 SGHRS, CDR2 YFSETQ. J was trimmed by 4 bases and V by 4 bases; bases with no gene match: 9. The CDR3 reads CASSDSGTGLYGYTF. The CDR3 DNA follows: TGCGCCAGCAGCGACTCCGGGACAGGTCTCTATGGCTACACCTTC.

This clonotype was counted a few times. This chain uses TRBV11-2 with TRBJ2-7; tentative D call: TRBD2 (5 bases). The CDR3 contains 13 residues. Germline V gene data show CDR1 as SGHAT and CDR2 as FQNNGV. The V gene lost 1 base and the J gene lost 3 bases, with 7 bases spanning the gap. CDR3 residues: CASSLVRGYEQYF. The CDR3 nucleotides read TGTGCCAGCAGCTTAGTTCGGGGCTACGAGCAGTACTTC. Drawing the rest from reference TRBV11-2 and TRBJ2-7, the complete variable domain is EAGVAQSPRYKIIEKRQSVAFWCNPISGHATLYWYQQILGQGPKLLIQFQNNGVVDDSQLPKDRFSAERLKGVDSTLKIQPAKLEDSAVYLCASSLVRGYEQYFGPGTRLTVT.